Sequencing of this TCR beta chain was carried out in a study of low-dose radiotherapy and immunotherapy resistance in tumors. About the research overall: Cohort 2's total reached 13 Gy over 26 weeks, at 1 Gy per fraction every two weeks.

The length of the CDR3 is 11 residues. CDR1 MDHEN and CDR2 SYDVKM come from the germline V gene. The ends were cut back, 3 bases at V and 10 bases at J, with 9 bases in the middle. In its sample, this clonotype was seen a few times. Donors received a regimen that comprised nivolumab, ipilimumab, aspirin, low-dose cyclophosphamide and low-dose radiotherapy. Inclusion covered patients whose advanced solid tumors lacked tumor-infiltrating lymphocytes. Primers targeting TRAV and TRBV primed first-strand cDNA, covering alpha and beta chains. TCRs were amplified for about 18 PCR cycles with a constant-region primer and V-primer adapter. mRNA isolates were amplified via in vitro transcription. TCRdb passed the reads through MiXCR, listing each CDR3 protein once. The sample holds under 15,000 distinct CDR3 sequences, over 55% seen once.

The chain links TRBV28 to TRBJ1-2; D not certain. This receptor was taken from a human donor with advanced metastatic prostate, ovarian, gallbladder or colorectal cancer (not recorded which). This table probably holds off-target reads from a library built for another chain. The CDR3 nucleotides are TGTGCCAGCAGTTTTGAAAGGGACTACACCTTC. It yields the protein CASSFERDYTF.